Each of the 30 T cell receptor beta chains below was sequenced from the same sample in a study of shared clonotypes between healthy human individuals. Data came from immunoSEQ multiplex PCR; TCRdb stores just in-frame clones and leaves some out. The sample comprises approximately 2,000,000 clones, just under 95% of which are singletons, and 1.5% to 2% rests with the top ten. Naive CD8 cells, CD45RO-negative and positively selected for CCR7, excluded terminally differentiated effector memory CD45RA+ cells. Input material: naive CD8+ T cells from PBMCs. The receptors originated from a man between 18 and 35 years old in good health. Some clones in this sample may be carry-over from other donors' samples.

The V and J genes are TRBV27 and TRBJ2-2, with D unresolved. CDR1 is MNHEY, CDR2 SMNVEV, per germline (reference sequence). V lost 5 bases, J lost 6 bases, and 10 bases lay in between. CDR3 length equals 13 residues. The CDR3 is CASSTPRSGELFF. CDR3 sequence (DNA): TGTGCCAGCAGTACCCCTCGGTCCGGGGAGCTGTTTTTT.

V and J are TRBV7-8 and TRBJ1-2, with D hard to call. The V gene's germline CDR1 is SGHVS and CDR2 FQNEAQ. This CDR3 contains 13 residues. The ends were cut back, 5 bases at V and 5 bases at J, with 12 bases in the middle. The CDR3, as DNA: TGTGCCAGCAGCCACTTGCTTCAATATGGCTACACCTTC. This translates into CASSHLLQYGYTF.

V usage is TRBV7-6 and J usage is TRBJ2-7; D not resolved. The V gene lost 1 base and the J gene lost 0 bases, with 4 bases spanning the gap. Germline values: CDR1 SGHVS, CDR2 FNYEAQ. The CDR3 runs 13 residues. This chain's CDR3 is CASSLGASYEQYF. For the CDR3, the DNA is TGTGCCAGCAGCTTAGGGGCCTCCTACGAGCAGTACTTC. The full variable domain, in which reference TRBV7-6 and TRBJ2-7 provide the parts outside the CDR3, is GAGVSQSPRYKVTKRGQDVALRCDPISGHVSLYWYRQALGQGPEFLTYFNYEAQQDKSGLPNDRFSAERPEGSISTLTIQRTEQRDSAMYRCASSLGASYEQYFGPGTRLTVT.

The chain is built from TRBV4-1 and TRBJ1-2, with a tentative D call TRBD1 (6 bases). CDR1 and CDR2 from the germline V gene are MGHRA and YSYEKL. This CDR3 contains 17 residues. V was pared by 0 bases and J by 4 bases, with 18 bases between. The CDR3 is CASSQDSGGAGAYGYTF. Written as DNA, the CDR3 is TGCGCCAGCAGCCAAGATTCGGGGGGCGCAGGGGCCTATGGCTACACCTTC.

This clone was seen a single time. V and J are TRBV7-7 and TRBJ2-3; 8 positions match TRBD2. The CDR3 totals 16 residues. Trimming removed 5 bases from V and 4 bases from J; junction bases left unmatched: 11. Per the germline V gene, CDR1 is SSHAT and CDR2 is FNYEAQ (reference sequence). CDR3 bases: TGTGCCAGCAGCCCGTTCGGGAGGCGGGAGGCAGATACGCAGTATTTT. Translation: CASSPFGRREADTQYF.

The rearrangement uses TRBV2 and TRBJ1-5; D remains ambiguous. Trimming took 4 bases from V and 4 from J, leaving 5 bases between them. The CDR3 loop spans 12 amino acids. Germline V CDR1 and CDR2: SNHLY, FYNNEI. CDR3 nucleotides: TGTGCCAGCAGTGGGGAGAATCAGCCCCAGCATTTT. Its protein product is CASSGENQPQHF.

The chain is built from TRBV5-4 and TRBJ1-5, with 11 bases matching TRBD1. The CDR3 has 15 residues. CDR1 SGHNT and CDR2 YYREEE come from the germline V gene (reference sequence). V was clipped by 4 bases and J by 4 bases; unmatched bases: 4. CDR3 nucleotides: TGTGCCAGCAGCCGGGACAGGGGGAGAAATCAGCCCCAGCATTTT. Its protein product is CASSRDRGRNQPQHF.

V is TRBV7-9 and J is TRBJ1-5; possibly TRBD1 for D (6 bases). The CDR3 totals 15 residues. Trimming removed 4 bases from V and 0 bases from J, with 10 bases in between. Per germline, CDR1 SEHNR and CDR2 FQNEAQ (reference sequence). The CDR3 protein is CASSSQGPSNQPQHF. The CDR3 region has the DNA TGTGCCAGCAGCTCACAGGGTCCTAGCAATCAGCCCCAGCATTTT. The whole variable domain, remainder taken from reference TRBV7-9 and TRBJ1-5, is DTGVSQNPRHKITKRGQNVTFRCDPISEHNRLYWYRQTLGQGPEFLTYFQNEAQLEKSRLLSDRFSAERPKGSFSTLEIQRTEQGDSAMYLCASSSQGPSNQPQHFGDGTRLSIL.

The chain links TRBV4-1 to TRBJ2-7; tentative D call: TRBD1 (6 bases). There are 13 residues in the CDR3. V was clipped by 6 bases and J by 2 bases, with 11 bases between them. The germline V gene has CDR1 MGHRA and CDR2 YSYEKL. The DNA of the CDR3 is TGCGCCAGCAGGCGTACAGGGACCTACGAGCAGTACTTC. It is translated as CASRRTGTYEQYF.

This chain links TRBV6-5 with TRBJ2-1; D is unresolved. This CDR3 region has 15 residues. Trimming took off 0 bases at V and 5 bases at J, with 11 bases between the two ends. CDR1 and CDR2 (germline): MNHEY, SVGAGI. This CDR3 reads CASSYSWTSNNEQFF. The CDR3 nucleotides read TGTGCCAGCAGTTACTCCTGGACGTCGAACAATGAGCAGTTCTTC.

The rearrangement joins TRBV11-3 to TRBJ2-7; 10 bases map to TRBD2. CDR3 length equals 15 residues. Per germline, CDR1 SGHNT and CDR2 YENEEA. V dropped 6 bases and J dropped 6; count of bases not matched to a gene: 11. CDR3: CASSPSGRASGEQYF. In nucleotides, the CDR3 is TGTGCCAGCAGTCCGAGCGGGAGGGCCTCGGGCGAGCAGTACTTC.

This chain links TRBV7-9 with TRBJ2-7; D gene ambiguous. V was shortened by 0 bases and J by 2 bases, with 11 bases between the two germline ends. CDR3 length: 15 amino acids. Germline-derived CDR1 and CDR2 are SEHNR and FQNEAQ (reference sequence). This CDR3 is CASSLADGSAYEQYF. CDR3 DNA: TGTGCCAGCAGCTTAGCGGACGGTTCCGCCTACGAGCAGTACTTC.

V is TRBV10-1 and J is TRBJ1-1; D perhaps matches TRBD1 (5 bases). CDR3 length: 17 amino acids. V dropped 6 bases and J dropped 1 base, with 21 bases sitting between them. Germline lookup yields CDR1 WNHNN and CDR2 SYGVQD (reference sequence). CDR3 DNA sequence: TGCGCCAGCAGACCGATAGGGACCGGGAGGAGGAACACTGAAGCTTTCTTT. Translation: CASRPIGTGRRNTEAFF.

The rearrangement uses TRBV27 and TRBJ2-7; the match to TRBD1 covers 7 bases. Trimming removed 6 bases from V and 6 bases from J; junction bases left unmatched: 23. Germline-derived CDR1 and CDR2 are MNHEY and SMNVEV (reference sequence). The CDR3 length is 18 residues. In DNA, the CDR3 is TGTGCCAGCAGCTTTCGACCATCCGACAGGGAGTTACGCAGCGAGCAGTACTTC. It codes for CASSFRPSDRELRSEQYF.

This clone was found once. The CDR3 spells CASSPSGQPFSGNTIYF. The CDR3 DNA reads TGTGCCAGCTCACCTTCGGGACAGCCCTTTTCTGGAAACACCATATATTTT. This chain uses TRBV18 with TRBJ1-3; 7 positions agree with TRBD1. The CDR3 has 17 amino acids. Germline CDR1 and CDR2: KGHSH and LQKENI. Losses at the gene ends were 3 bases for V and 1 base for J; bases not matched to a gene: 9.

The CDR3 nucleotides read TGTGCCAGCAGCTCCGGGACTAGCGGGAGGGCCCACGAGCAGTACTTC. Translated: CASSSGTSGRAHEQYF. V and J are TRBV7-9 and TRBJ2-7; 16 nucleotides agree with TRBD2. From germline, CDR1 is SEHNR and CDR2 FQNEAQ (reference sequence). The CDR3 contains 16 residues. With 4 bases clipped from V and 5 bases from J, the junction kept 5 bases outside the gene matches. The variable domain in full, with the rest retrieved from reference TRBV7-9 and TRBJ2-7, is DTGVSQNPRHKITKRGQNVTFRCDPISEHNRLYWYRQTLGQGPEFLTYFQNEAQLEKSRLLSDRFSAERPKGSFSTLEIQRTEQGDSAMYLCASSSGTSGRAHEQYFGPGTRLTVT.

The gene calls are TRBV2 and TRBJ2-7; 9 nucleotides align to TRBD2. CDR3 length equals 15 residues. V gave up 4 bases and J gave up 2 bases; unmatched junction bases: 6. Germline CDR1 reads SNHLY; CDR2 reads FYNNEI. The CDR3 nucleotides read TGTGCCAGCAGTGTTGCGGAGCGGGGGGCCTACGAGCAGTACTTC. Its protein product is CASSVAERGAYEQYF. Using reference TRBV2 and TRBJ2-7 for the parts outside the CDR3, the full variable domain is EPEVTQTPSHQVTQMGQEVILRCVPISNHLYFYWYRQILGQKVEFLVSFYNNEISEKSEIFDDQFSVERPDGSNFTLKIRSTKLEDSAMYFCASSVAERGAYEQYFGPGTRLTVT.

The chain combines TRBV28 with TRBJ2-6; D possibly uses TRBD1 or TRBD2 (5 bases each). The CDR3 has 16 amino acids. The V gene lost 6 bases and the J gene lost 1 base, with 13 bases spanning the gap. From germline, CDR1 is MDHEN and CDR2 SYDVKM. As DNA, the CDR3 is TGTGCCAGCAGGCCGGGACGAAATTCTGGGGCCAACGTCCTGACTTTC. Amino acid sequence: CASRPGRNSGANVLTF.

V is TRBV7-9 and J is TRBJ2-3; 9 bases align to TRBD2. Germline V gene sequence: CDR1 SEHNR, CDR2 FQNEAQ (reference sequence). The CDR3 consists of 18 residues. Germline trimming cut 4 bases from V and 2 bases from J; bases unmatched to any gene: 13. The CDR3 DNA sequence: TGTGCCAGCAGCTCCGGGTGGGCTAGCGGGATTTACACAGATACGCAGTATTTT. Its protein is CASSSGWASGIYTDTQYF.

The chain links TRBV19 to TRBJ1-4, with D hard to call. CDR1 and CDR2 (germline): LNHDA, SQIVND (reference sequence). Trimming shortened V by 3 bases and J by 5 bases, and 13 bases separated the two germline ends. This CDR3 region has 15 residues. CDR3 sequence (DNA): TGTGCCAGTAGTATCAAGGGCAGAAGAAATGAAAAACTGTTTTTT. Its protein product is CASSIKGRRNEKLFF.

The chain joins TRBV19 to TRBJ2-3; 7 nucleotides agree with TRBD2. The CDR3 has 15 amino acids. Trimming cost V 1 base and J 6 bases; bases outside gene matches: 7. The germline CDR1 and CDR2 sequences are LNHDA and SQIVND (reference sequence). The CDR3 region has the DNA TGTGCCAGTAGTATAGGGGCGGGAGTCGCCGATACGCAGTATTTT. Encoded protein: CASSIGAGVADTQYF.

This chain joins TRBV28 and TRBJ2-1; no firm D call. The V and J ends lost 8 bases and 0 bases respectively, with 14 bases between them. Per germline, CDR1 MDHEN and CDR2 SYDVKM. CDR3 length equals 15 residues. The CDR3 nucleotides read TGTGCCAGCGGACGCCCGCCCAGCTCCTACAATGAGCAGTTCTTC. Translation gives CASGRPPSSYNEQFF.

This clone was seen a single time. Here the CDR3 DNA reads TGTGCCAGCAGCCCTTCGACTAGCGGGATCTACAATGAGCAGTTCTTC. Amino acids: CASSPSTSGIYNEQFF. J is TRBJ2-1 and V is TRBV14; 11 bases fit TRBD2. This CDR3 is built from 16 residues. CDR1 SGHDN and CDR2 FVKESK come from the germline V gene. V lost 4 bases and J lost 3; bases outside the gene matches: 5.

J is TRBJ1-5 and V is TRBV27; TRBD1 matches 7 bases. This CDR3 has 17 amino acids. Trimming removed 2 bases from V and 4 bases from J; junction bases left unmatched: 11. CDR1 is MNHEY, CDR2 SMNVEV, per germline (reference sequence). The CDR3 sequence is CASSLISGGQSNQPQHF. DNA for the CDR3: TGTGCCAGCAGTTTAATATCTGGGGGACAGTCGAATCAGCCCCAGCATTTT.

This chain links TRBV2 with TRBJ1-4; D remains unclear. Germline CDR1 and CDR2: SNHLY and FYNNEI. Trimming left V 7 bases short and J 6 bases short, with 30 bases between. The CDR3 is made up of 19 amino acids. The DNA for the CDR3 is TGTGCCAGCACCCTTCGGACGCTCACGTCCGTGTTCCGGGATGAAAAACTGTTTTTT. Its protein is CASTLRTLTSVFRDEKLFF.

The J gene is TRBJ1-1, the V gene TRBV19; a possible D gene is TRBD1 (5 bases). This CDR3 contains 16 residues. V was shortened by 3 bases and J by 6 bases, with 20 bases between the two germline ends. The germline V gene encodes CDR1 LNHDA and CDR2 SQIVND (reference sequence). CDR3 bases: TGTGCCAGTAGTATCATCGGTCAGGGTCTAACCCCTGAAGCTTTCTTT. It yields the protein CASSIIGQGLTPEAFF.

The CDR3 DNA follows: TGTGCCAGCAGTCCACCAAGGACAGGCCTCTATGGCTACACCTTC. Translating it yields CASSPPRTGLYGYTF. The genes are TRBV28 and TRBJ1-2; 7 positions agree with TRBD1. From germline, CDR1 is MDHEN and CDR2 SYDVKM. The CDR3 sequence is 15 residues long. The V gene end was trimmed by 5 bases and the J gene end by 4 bases; junction bases not matched to a gene: 10.

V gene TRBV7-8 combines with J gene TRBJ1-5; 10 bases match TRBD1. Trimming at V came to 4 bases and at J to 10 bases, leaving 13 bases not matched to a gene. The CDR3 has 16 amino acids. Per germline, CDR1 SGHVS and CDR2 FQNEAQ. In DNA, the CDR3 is TGTGCCAGCAGCTCCTCCGGGACAGGGGAAGAAGGCCCCCAGCATTTT. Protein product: CASSSSGTGEEGPQHF.

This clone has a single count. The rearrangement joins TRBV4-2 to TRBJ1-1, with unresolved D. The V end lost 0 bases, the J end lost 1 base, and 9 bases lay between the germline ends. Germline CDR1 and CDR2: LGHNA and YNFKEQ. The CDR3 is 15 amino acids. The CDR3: CASSQDIGRNTEAFF. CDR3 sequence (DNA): TGTGCCAGCAGCCAAGATATTGGCAGGAACACTGAAGCTTTCTTT.

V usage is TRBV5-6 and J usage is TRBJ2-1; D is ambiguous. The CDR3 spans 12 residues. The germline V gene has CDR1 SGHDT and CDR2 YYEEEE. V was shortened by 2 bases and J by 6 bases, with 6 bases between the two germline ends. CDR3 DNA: TGTGCCAGCAGCTTCCGTTTCAATGAGCAGTTCTTC. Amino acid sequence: CASSFRFNEQFF.